The rows below give T cell receptor beta chains drawn from one sample of a study of T cells in Graves' hyperthyroidism and ophthalmopathy. TCRdb ran MiXCR on the multiplex PCR reads and lists one entry per CDR3 protein. The sample consists of roughly 660,000 distinct CDR3 sequences, roughly a sixth of them appearing once. The sequencing input was blood. The receptors come from a man aged 50 or older with Graves' hyperthyroidism. CDR3s include the opening cysteine and the closing phenylalanine or tryptophan. The D gene is left open where the match is weak. Expanded clones are given a class, and other clones once, few, many or no size at all.

v_gene	d_gene	j_gene	abundance	CDR3aa	CDR3nt
TRBV28	TRBD1	TRBJ1-5	many	CASSWPPGTGGGDSNQPQHF	TGTGCCAGCAGTTGGCCGCCTGGGACAGGCGGAGGGGATAGCAATCAGCCCCAGCATTTT
TRBV28	.	TRBJ2-6	many	CASSSPGANVLTF	TGTGCCAGCAGTTCCCCTGGGGCCAACGTCCTGACTTTC
TRBV6-1	.	TRBJ1-1	few	CASRRTGYTEAFF	TGTGCCAGCAGACGCACGGGGTACACTGAAGCTTTCTTT
TRBV20-1	TRBD2	TRBJ2-7	.	CSAHVAGGGIYEQYF	TGCAGTGCTCACGTAGCGGGAGGGGGGATCTACGAGCAGTACTTC
TRBV11-1	.	TRBJ1-1	many	CASSIADIAEAFF	TGTGCCAGCAGCATAGCGGACATCGCTGAAGCTTTCTTT
TRBV19	.	TRBJ1-2	few	CASSAQGKDYGYTF	TGTGCCAGTAGTGCCCAGGGTAAGGACTATGGCTACACCTTC
TRBV6-1	.	TRBJ1-2	.	CASSEFGYTF	TGTGCCAGCAGTGAATTTGGCTACACCTTC
TRBV10-2	.	TRBJ1-1	.	CASSESYEAFF	TGCGCCAGCAGTGAGTCTTATGAAGCTTTCTTT
TRBV2	.	TRBJ2-1	few	CASSQNTGLGEQFF	TGTGCCAGCAGCCAAAATACAGGGCTTGGGGAGCAGTTCTTC
TRBV2	.	TRBJ2-4	many	CASSVGLFKNIQYF	TGTGCCAGCAGTGTTGGCTTGTTCAAAAACATTCAGTACTTC